Sequencing of this TCR beta chain was carried out in a study of CD8+CD57+ T cells in acquired aplastic anemia. Study summary: The study obtained an average of roughly 3 ug of DNA from sorted CD4+ and CD8+ cells.

The sample holds many counts of this clonotype. This CDR3 spans 14 amino acids. V was clipped by 4 bases and J by 5 bases; unmatched bases: 7. Germline V gives CDR1 WSHSY, CDR2 SAAADI. Profiling that covered TCR beta VDJ and CDR3 relied on genomic DNA as its template. TCRdb re-called the reads with MiXCR, one entry per CDR3 protein. Of about 120,000 distinct CDR3 sequences listed, under 60% are singletons. Patients who underwent sequencing had shown CD8+CD57+ cell expansion by flow cytometry. No therapy had been given to the patients at the time of blood sampling. The clonotype comes from a human donor with aplastic anemia. The V call is TRBV10-2, the J call TRBJ2-7, with 8 bases matching TRBD2. The sequenced material came from sorted CD4+, CD8+, or CD8+CD57+ T cells (not recorded which) from PBMCs. The CDR3 DNA reads TGCGCCAGCAGTGTTGTAGCCGGGGGGGACGAGCAGTACTTC. This encodes CASSVVAGGDEQYF.